This T cell receptor beta chain was sequenced during a study of blood T cell repertoires in COVID-19. Study summary: Acute-phase and convalescent COVID-19 samples originated in the United States, Italy and Spain. The cDNA or gDNA used as material had been derived from T cells, B-cell-depleted T cells, or PBMCs.

In the original analysis: Reference gene primer amplification in the assay estimated nucleated cell counts. Assay used: immunoSEQ multiplex PCR; TCRdb lists only in-frame clones, some missing. V and J calls and clone size follow that table, whereas D and trimming were derived from the DNA. The table lists over 200,000 clones, about 83% of them singletons, with 7.6% in the top ten. J gave up 8 bases and V 2 bases, and 17 bases lay outside the gene matches. This CDR3 has 17 amino acids. Germline lookup yields CDR1 SGHDT and CDR2 YYEEEE. Sequencing used peripheral blood. The TCR comes from a woman aged 45-65 years with active or convalescent COVID-19. This chain uses TRBV5-6 with TRBJ1-1, with TRBD1 matching over 8 bases. The CDR3 nucleotides are TGTGCCAGCAGCTTAGGACAGGGCGGGTTTGCGTCATGGGAAGCTTTCTTT. Encoded protein: CASSLGQGGFASWEAFF.